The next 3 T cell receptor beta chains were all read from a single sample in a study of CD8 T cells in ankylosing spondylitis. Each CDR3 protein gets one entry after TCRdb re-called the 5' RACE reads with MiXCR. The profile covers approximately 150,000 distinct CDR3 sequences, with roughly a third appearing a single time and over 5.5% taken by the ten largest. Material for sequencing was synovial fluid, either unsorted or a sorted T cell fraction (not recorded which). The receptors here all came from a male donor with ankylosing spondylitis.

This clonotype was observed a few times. For the CDR3, the DNA is TGCAGTGCTAGAAACCGACAGGGAGCAGACACTGAAGCTTTCTTT. This gives the protein CSARNRQGADTEAFF. The J gene is TRBJ1-1, the V gene TRBV20-1; 7 bases agree with TRBD1. Trimming cost V 2 bases and J 3 bases; bases outside gene matches: 9. CDR1 and CDR2 from the germline V gene are DFQATT and SNEGSKA (reference sequence). The CDR3 has 15 amino acids.

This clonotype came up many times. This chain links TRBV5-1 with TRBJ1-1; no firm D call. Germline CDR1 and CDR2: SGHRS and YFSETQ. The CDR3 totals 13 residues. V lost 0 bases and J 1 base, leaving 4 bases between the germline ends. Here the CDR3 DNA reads TGCGCCAGCAGCTTGGCGAGGAACACTGAAGCTTTCTTT. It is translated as CASSLARNTEAFF.

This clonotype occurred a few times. In DNA form, the CDR3 reads TGTGCCAGTAGTATTTTTAGGGGAGACCCACGGAATCAGCCCCAGCATTTT. It encodes CASSIFRGDPRNQPQHF. The rearrangement joins TRBV19 to TRBJ1-5, with a tentative D call TRBD1 (5 bases). Trimming cost V 3 bases and J 4 bases, with 19 bases left between them. The CDR3 length is 17 residues. Per germline, CDR1 LNHDA and CDR2 SQIVND (reference sequence).